The 16 T cell receptor beta chains given below trace back to one sample, sequenced in a study of cytomegalovirus exposure and HLA in healthy donors. PCR was performed using 60 Vbeta and 13 Jbeta primers. Method: immunoSEQ multiplex PCR; TCRdb's copy keeps in-frame clones and lacks some. Of more than 70,000 clones listed, around 77% are singletons. Sequenced: PBMCs. These receptors were obtained from a boy between 10 and 17 years old in good health and CMV-seronegative.

The J gene is TRBJ2-1, the V gene TRBV28, with a tentative D call TRBD1 (5 bases). This CDR3 is 17 amino acids long. V was shortened by 7 bases and J by 0 bases, with 19 bases between the two germline ends. CDR1 MDHEN and CDR2 SYDVKM come from the germline V gene. Written as DNA, the CDR3 is TGTGCCAGCACCCGACGATTAGGGGCAAGCTCCTACAATGAGCAGTTCTTC. The encoded protein is CASTRRLGASSYNEQFF.

The J gene is TRBJ2-7, the V gene TRBV19; D may be TRBD1 (6 bases). The ends were cut back, 7 bases at V and 0 bases at J, with 10 bases in the middle. The CDR3 runs to 13 residues. The germline gives CDR1 LNHDA, CDR2 SQIVND (reference sequence). CDR3 DNA: TGTGCCAGTAAGGGGGATAGCTCCTACGAGCAGTACTTC. This sequence encodes CASKGDSSYEQYF.

This sequence joins TRBV7-9 and TRBJ2-7; 8 nucleotides match TRBD1. The V gene end was trimmed by 5 bases and the J gene end by 2 bases; junction bases not matched to a gene: 8. The CDR3 length is 15 residues. The germline CDR1 and CDR2 sequences are SEHNR and FQNEAQ (reference sequence). The CDR3 is CASSPPGQETYEQYF. For the CDR3, the DNA is TGTGCCAGCAGCCCCCCGGGACAGGAAACCTACGAGCAGTACTTC.

V gene TRBV14 combines with J gene TRBJ2-2; D remains unclear. There are 13 residues in the CDR3. Germline CDR1 reads SGHDN; CDR2 reads FVKESK. CDR3 amino acids: CPPRGSDTGELFF. The CDR3, as DNA: TGTCCCCCCCGAGGATCTGACACCGGGGAGCTGTTTTTT.

Only a few counts were recorded for this clone. CDR3 sequence reads: CAISDGHWEKLFF. CDR3 nucleotides: TGTGCCATCAGTGATGGGCATTGGGAAAAACTGTTTTTT. The rearrangement uses TRBV10-3 and TRBJ1-4; D ambiguous. Germline CDR1 reads ENHRY; CDR2 reads SYGVKD. This CDR3 is 13 amino acids long. V was pared by 3 bases and J by 8 bases, with 10 bases between.

About this clone: Possible read error: a much larger clone is one base away. The chain employs TRBV25-1 and TRBJ2-7; D is uncertain. The CDR3 runs 11 residues. V lost 6 bases and J 1 base, leaving 4 bases between the germline ends. The germline CDR1 and CDR2 sequences are MGHDK and SYGVNS. The CDR3 coding sequence is TGTGCCAGCAGCCTATCCTACGAGCAGTACTTC. This translates into CASSLSYEQYF.

This clone was seen just once. The chain links TRBV28 to TRBJ2-7; TRBD1 is a possible D gene (6 bases). This CDR3 spans 16 amino acids. V lost 7 bases and J lost 4, with 23 bases in between. Germline CDR1 MDHEN, CDR2 SYDVKM. CDR3 sequence (DNA): TGTGCCAGCACCACTGTTAGAAGGGGGAGAAGGTACGAGCAGTACTTC. Protein product: CASTTVRRGRRYEQYF.

V gene TRBV30 combines with J gene TRBJ2-1; 7 bases match TRBD1. The trim removed 3 bases at V and 4 bases at J, leaving 6 bases unmatched. CDR1 is GTSNPN and CDR2 is SVGIG in the germline V gene (reference sequence). The length of the CDR3 is 14 residues. This CDR3 reads CAWSEGQLYNEQFF. CDR3 nucleotide sequence: TGTGCCTGGAGCGAGGGACAGTTATACAATGAGCAGTTCTTC. The complete variable domain, with remaining parts taken from reference TRBV30 and TRBJ2-1, reads SQTIHQWPATLVQPVGSPLSLECTVEGTSNPNLYWYRQAAGRGLQLLFYSVGIGQISSEVPQNLSASRPQDRQFILSSKKLLLSDSGFYLCAWSEGQLYNEQFFGPGTRLTVL.

The chain couples TRBV28 to TRBJ1-1; TRBD1 matches at 10 bases. V lost 7 bases, J lost 3 bases, and 11 bases stayed unmatched. Germline CDR1 and CDR2: MDHEN and SYDVKM. The CDR3 consists of 16 residues. The CDR3 coding sequence is TGTGCCAGCACCCGGGACAGGGGTGAGGTGGACACTGAAGCTTTCTTT. This gives the protein CASTRDRGEVDTEAFF.

The chain employs TRBV11-2 and TRBJ1-1, with TRBD1 as a possible D gene (6 bases). Trimming took 1 base from V and 8 from J, leaving 11 bases between them. CDR1 and CDR2 from the germline V gene are SGHAT and FQNNGV. The CDR3 runs to 13 residues. This CDR3 is CASSLGGRGEAFF. CDR3 nucleotide sequence: TGTGCCAGCAGCTTAGGCGGGAGGGGGGAAGCTTTCTTT.

V and J are TRBV28 and TRBJ2-5, with 11 bases lining up with TRBD2. CDR1 is MDHEN, CDR2 SYDVKM, per germline. Unmatched junction bases numbered 5, after V lost 6 bases and J lost 2 bases. There are 15 residues in the CDR3. The CDR3 sequence is CASSFGLAGQETQYF. The DNA for the CDR3 is TGTGCCAGCAGCTTCGGACTAGCGGGTCAAGAGACCCAGTACTTC. The full variable domain, completed using reference TRBV28 and TRBJ2-5, is DVKVTQSSRYLVKRTGEKVFLECVQDMDHENMFWYRQDPGLGLRLIYFSYDVKMKEKGDIPEGYSVSREKKERFSLILESASTNQTSMYLCASSFGLAGQETQYFGPGTRLLVL.

This chain links TRBV29-1 with TRBJ2-3, with a possible D match to TRBD2 (6 bases). V lost 0 bases to trimming and J lost 3 bases, with 13 bases between them. The CDR3 loop spans 15 amino acids. CDR1 is SQVTM, CDR2 ANQGSEA, per germline. The CDR3 sequence is CSVEDRQSGTDTQYF. CDR3 DNA: TGCAGCGTTGAAGATCGACAAAGCGGGACAGATACGCAGTATTTT.

The V gene is TRBV13, the J gene TRBJ1-3, with 7 positions matching TRBD1. In germline, CDR1 is PRHDT, CDR2 FYEKMQ (reference sequence). There are 15 residues in the CDR3. With 6 bases clipped from V and 2 bases from J, the junction kept 7 bases outside the gene matches. The CDR3 sequence is CASSRGTAPGNTIYF. CDR3 coding DNA: TGTGCCAGCAGTAGGGGGACAGCCCCTGGAAACACCATATATTTT.

This chain uses TRBV27 with TRBJ2-5, with D possibly being TRBD1 (5 bases). V lost 8 bases to trimming and J lost 11 bases, with 18 bases between them. CDR3 length: 12 amino acids. Germline values: CDR1 MNHEY, CDR2 SMNVEV (reference sequence). In nucleotides, the CDR3 is TGTGCCAGCGTTGGGGCAGAACAATATCAGTACTTC. Translation: CASVGAEQYQYF.

The chain employs TRBV6-5 and TRBJ2-5; the D gene is possibly TRBD1 (5 bases). V dropped 6 bases and J dropped 3 bases, with 17 bases sitting between them. From germline, CDR1 is MNHEY and CDR2 SVGAGI. This CDR3 has 15 amino acids. CDR3 amino acids: CASRPLSVGEETQYF. CDR3 bases: TGTGCCAGCAGACCCCTCTCCGTAGGGGAAGAGACCCAGTACTTC.

V is TRBV7-9 and J is TRBJ2-2; 8 bases align to TRBD2. V gave up 4 bases and J gave up 7 bases; unmatched junction bases: 8. The V gene's germline CDR1 is SEHNR and CDR2 FQNEAQ (reference sequence). The CDR3 is made up of 15 amino acids. The DNA of the CDR3 is TGTGCCAGCAGCTCTAATAGCGGGGCGTTCGGGGAGCTGTTTTTT. This codes for CASSSNSGAFGELFF.